These 11 T cell receptor beta chains came from one sample sequenced in a study of tumor-infiltrating lymphocytes in primary liver carcinoma. Co-extraction yielded RNA and DNA from around 20-30 mg of unsorted bulk tissue. The authors made TCR beta cDNA from 500 ng total RNA with a constant-region primer. Slightly modified ARM-PCR with three nested multiplex PCR rounds yielded TCR beta libraries. It was with TRBV1-TRBV30 forward primers and a C-beta reverse primer that the first two PCR rounds were run, at about 10 cycles each. TCRdb called the multiplex PCR reads again in MiXCR, with one record for every CDR3 protein. The data show approximately 110,000 distinct CDR3 sequences, with 50% to 80% seen just once and around 8.2% held by the top ten. The specimen sequenced was liver tumor tissue from sampling region 3. Subset given: tumor region T3, left-lateral pole. The receptors shown here come from a woman in her sixties with primary liver carcinoma and hepatitis B virus infection.

In the case of this clonotype: The germline gene is not matched at one end of the junction; a read error may be the cause. CDR3: CTSSHPTGLPSWYQETQYF. Written as DNA, the CDR3 is TGTACCAGCAGCCACCCCACGGGACTCCCGAGTTGGTACCAAGAGACCCAGTACTTC. This chain uses TRBV14 with TRBJ2-5; tentative D call: TRBD2 (6 bases). The CDR3 extends over 19 amino acids. Germline V gene lookup returns CDR1 SGHDN and CDR2 FVKESK.

On this clonotype itself: One end of the junction does not line up with germline, which may come from a read error. This chain connects TRBV11-3 to TRBJ2-3; the match to TRBD2 covers 9 bases. Germline CDR1 is SGHNT and CDR2 is YENEEA. The CDR3 totals 14 residues. In nucleotides, the CDR3 is TGTGCCATCAGCTTCGGGACTAGCACAGATACGCAGTGTTTT. Translated, it gives CAISFGTSTDTQCF.

On this clonotype: A much larger clone is a single base away; this may be a read error. The chain couples TRBV5-5 to TRBJ2-1; D assignment may be TRBD1 or TRBD2 (5 bases each). The CDR3 runs 16 residues. The germline V gene has CDR1 SGHKS and CDR2 YYEKEE (reference sequence). V lost 2 bases and J lost 6, with 18 bases in between. The CDR3 coding sequence is TGTGCCAGCAGCTTCGAGGGGCTTAACGGGATCAATGAGCAGTTCTTC. Translated: CASSFEGLNGINEQFF.

The chain couples TRBV28 to TRBJ1-2, with TRBD1 identical over 7 bases. There are 13 residues in the CDR3. Germline V gene lookup returns CDR1 MDHEN and CDR2 SYDVKM. V lost 4 bases, J lost 7 bases, and 6 bases stayed unmatched. The CDR3 sequence: CASSSPRQGGYTF. The CDR3, as DNA: TGTGCCAGCAGTTCCCCTCGACAGGGTGGCTACACCTTC.

The genes are TRBV7-3 and TRBJ2-5, with a possible D match to TRBD1 (8 bases). The CDR3 runs 15 residues. CDR1 is SGHTA, CDR2 FQGTGA, per germline. The V end lost 5 bases, the J end lost 3 bases, and 16 bases lay between the germline ends. CDR3 region: CASSRRTGREETQYF. The CDR3 nucleotides are TGTGCCAGCAGCCGTAGGACAGGGAGGGAAGAGACCCAGTACTTC.

This chain connects TRBV7-2 to TRBJ2-7; no clear D gene. Trimming removed 3 bases at V and 3 bases at J, with 18 bases between. Germline CDR1 is SGHTA and CDR2 is FQGNSA. The CDR3 extends over 16 amino acids. CDR3 sequence (DNA): TGTGCCAGCAGCTTCAAGGTCTCGGCCCGGAGCTACGAGCAGTACTTC. The encoded protein is CASSFKVSARSYEQYF.

Remarks on this clonotype: An end of the junction does not agree with germline; a read error may underlie this. The chain combines TRBV6-5 with TRBJ2-1, with a possible D match to TRBD2 (6 bases). The germline V gene encodes CDR1 MNHEY and CDR2 SVGAGI. The CDR3 contains 18 residues. CDR3 sequence: CASSYSILSGATYNDQFF. CDR3 nucleotide sequence: TGTGCCAGCAGTTACTCGATTCTTAGCGGAGCGACCTACAATGACCAGTTCTTC.

Regarding this clonotype: At one end, the junction sequence differs from germline, possibly due to a read error. The rearrangement links TRBV28 to TRBJ1-2; D perhaps matches TRBD1 (5 bases). Germline CDR1 MDHEN, CDR2 SYDVKM. CDR3 length equals 16 residues. The CDR3: CANSSRRQLRSYGYTF. The CDR3 nucleotides read TGTGCCAACAGTTCCCGGCGACAGCTCCGAAGCTATGGCTACACCTTC.

This clonotype has only a few counts. V is TRBV6-4 and J is TRBJ2-3, with D perhaps matching TRBD2 (5 bases). V lost 8 bases and J 4 bases, leaving 16 bases between the germline ends. Germline V gene lookup returns CDR1 MRHNA and CDR2 SNTAGT. The CDR3 totals 14 residues. CDR3: CASSISAEADTQYF. The CDR3 DNA follows: TGTGCCAGCTCTATCTCCGCGGAGGCAGATACGCAGTATTTT.

The chain has TRBV5-1 and TRBJ2-6; no reliable D call. The V end lost 6 bases, the J end lost 0 bases, and 13 bases lay between the germline ends. Germline V lookup: CDR1 SGHRS, CDR2 YFSETQ. CDR3 length: 16 residues. CDR3 nucleotides: TGCGCCAGCAACTCTCCAGCCGGCTCTGGGGCCAACGTCCTGACTTTC. It codes for CASNSPAGSGANVLTF.

Regarding this clonotype: A clone one base away is much larger, so this may be a read error. A read error is likely, as this CDR3 ends without the conserved phenylalanine or tryptophan. The chain recombines TRBV12-3 or TRBV12-4 with TRBJ1-1, with D possibly matching TRBD1 (5 bases). Trimming stripped 3 bases from V and 3 bases from J, with 5 bases between. The CDR3 spans 12 residues. CDR3 DNA sequence: TGTGCCAGCAGTTTCAGGGACACTGAAGCTTTCATT. Encoded protein: CASSFRDTEAFI.